This T cell receptor beta chain was sequenced in a study of CD8+ T cells in alopecia areata. Extraction of RNA preceded its reverse transcription into cDNA, which served as the sequencing template. Generated by immunoSEQ multiplex PCR, the TCRdb table keeps only in-frame clones and is missing some. There are about 180,000 clones in the sample; around 49% occur only once, and 10% lies in the top ten. The table lists this clone with a few counts. Stated treatment: oral pan-JAK inhibitor, 5-10 mg twice daily. The authors sorted CD4+ and CD8+ T cells from PBMCs. Here the sequenced sample was CD8+ T cells sorted from blood, taken around week 54, from a patient treated with tofacitinib. This clonotype was obtained from a human donor with alopecia areata.

CDR3 sequence reads: CAWSPLGREQETQYF. CDR3 DNA: TGTGCCTGGAGTCCTTTGGGGCGGGAACAAGAGACCCAGTACTTC. This rearrangement joins TRBV30 to TRBJ2-5; possibly TRBD2 for D (6 bases). V was trimmed by 2 bases and J by 2 bases, leaving 15 bases between them. This CDR3 contains 15 residues. Germline CDR1 and CDR2: GTSNPN and SVGIG (reference sequence). The whole variable domain, filled in from reference TRBV30 and TRBJ2-5, reads SQTIHQWPATLVQPVGSPLSLECTVEGTSNPNLYWYRQAAGRGLQLLFYSVGIGQISSEVPQNLSASRPQDRQFILSSKKLLLSDSGFYLCAWSPLGREQETQYFGPGTRLLVL.